This is a list of T cell receptor beta chains from one sample in a study of beta chain features in type 1 diabetes. Only in-frame clones appear in the TCRdb table, and some are missing; sequencing was by immunoSEQ multiplex PCR. The repertoire holds 150,000 to 190,000 clones, with approximately 10% as singletons. Source material: central memory CD4+ T cells from blood. These receptors were taken from a man aged 30 to 45 with type 1 diabetes. Each CDR3 is given with its conserved first and last residue. D genes are given only for firm matches. For some rows the clone size is stated as once, few or many, or as a class when expanded; others skip it.

len,j_gene,v_gene,abundance,d_gene,CDR3aa,CDR3nt
13,TRBJ1-1,TRBV7-9,few,TRBD1,CASSLGGGNEAFF,TGTGCCAGCAGCTTAGGAGGGGGCAATGAAGCTTTCTTT
11,TRBJ2-1,TRBV5-1,few,-,CASSGGNEQFF,TGCGCCAGCTCAGGAGGCAATGAGCAGTTCTTC
13,TRBJ1-5,TRBV30,-,TRBD1,CAWSQQGDQPQHF,TGTGCCTGGAGTCAACAGGGGGATCAGCCCCAGCATTTT
17,TRBJ2-2,TRBV5-4,few,TRBD2,CASSLILTSGSTGELFF,TGTGCCAGCAGCTTGATTCTGACTAGCGGGAGCACCGGGGAGCTGTTTTTT
15,TRBJ2-5,TRBV5-4,few,-,CASSSRGAGEETQYF,TGTGCCAGCAGCTCCAGGGGGGCAGGGGAAGAGACCCAGTACTTC
14,TRBJ2-7,TRBV7-2,few,-,CASSLAGRGARQYF,TGTGCCAGCAGCTTAGCGGGCAGGGGCGCTAGGCAGTACTTC
15,TRBJ1-5,TRBV5-4,-,-,CASSLGGISNQPQHF,TGTGCCAGCAGCTTGGGAGGGATTAGCAATCAGCCCCAGCATTTT
14,TRBJ2-2,TRBV29-1,few,-,CSGKGTLNTGELFF,TGCAGCGGGAAGGGGACATTGAACACCGGGGAGCTGTTTTTT
14,TRBJ2-1,TRBV4-1,-,TRBD1,CASSQGQGGDEQFF,TGTGCCAGCAGCCAAGGACAGGGAGGAGATGAGCAGTTCTTC
13,TRBJ1-5,TRBV30,few,TRBD1,CAWNRGSNQPQHF,TGTGCCTGGAACAGGGGGAGCAATCAGCCCCAGCATTTT
16,TRBJ2-7,TRBV5-6,few,-,CASSRYSGTSPYEQYF,TGTGCCAGCAGCCGTTATTCAGGGACATCACCCTACGAGCAGTACTTC
12,TRBJ1-5,TRBV28,once,-,CASSFPDQPQHF,TGTGCCAGCAGTTTCCCCGATCAGCCCCAGCATTTT
14,TRBJ2-2,TRBV7-2,-,TRBD2,CASSFSGDTGELFF,TGTGCCAGCAGCTTTAGCGGGGACACCGGGGAGCTGTTTTTT
14,TRBJ1-1,TRBV4-1,-,-,CASSPQSQNTEAFF,TGCGCCAGCAGCCCACAGAGCCAGAACACTGAAGCTTTCTTT